This T cell receptor (beta chain) is drawn from a study of blood T cell repertoires in COVID-19. Study in general: Samples representing acute and convalescent COVID-19 were sourced from the United States, Italy and Spain. Nucleic acid was either cDNA or gDNA, and it came from T cells, B-cell-depleted T cells, or PBMCs.

Clones were read by immunoSEQ multiplex PCR, and TCRdb kept only the in-frame ones, dropping some. The data show hundreds of thousands of clones, approximately 88% seen once. Individuals drawn from about two dozen US areas were about 18 to 90 years old. Clinical history as reported by participants underpinned cohort assignment. V lost 2 bases and J lost 2, with 11 bases in between. The CDR3 is 14 amino acids. CDR1 is SGHRS, CDR2 YFSETQ, per germline. The chain employs TRBV5-1 and TRBJ2-7; TRBD1 is a possible D gene (6 bases). The sequence came from a woman aged 40 to 49 with acute COVID-19. The sample was PBMCs or T cells enriched from blood (not recorded which). The CDR3 loop is CASSLSGQTYEQYF. CDR3 in DNA: TGCGCCAGCAGCTTATCTGGACAGACCTACGAGCAGTACTTC.